These 8 T cell receptor beta chains were sequenced from one sample in a study of neurological immune-mediated disorders. TCRdb redid the calling of the 5' RACE reads with MiXCR, one entry per CDR3 protein. This table holds roughly 80,000 distinct CDR3 sequences, 9.4% found once. The specimen was PBMCs. Every receptor here comes from a middle-aged man in good health.

The table lists this clonotype with many counts. The V and J genes are TRBV15 and TRBJ2-6, with D tentatively TRBD2 (5 bases). The CDR3 is made up of 16 amino acids. The germline CDR1 and CDR2 sequences are LNHNV and YYDKDF (reference sequence). The germline V and J ends were trimmed by 2 bases and 2 bases, with 10 bases remaining between them. The CDR3 coding sequence is TGTGCCACCAGCAGAACCCCGACTACTGGGGCCAACGTCCTGACTTTC. Amino acids: CATSRTPTTGANVLTF.

V usage is TRBV10-3 and J usage is TRBJ2-3, with D perhaps assigned TRBD1 or TRBD2 (5 bases each). The V end lost 2 bases, the J end lost 5 bases, and 5 bases lay between the germline ends. The CDR3 contains 12 residues. Looked up from germline, CDR1 is ENHRY and CDR2 is SYGVKD. The CDR3 protein is CAISEGGDTQYF. In nucleotides, the CDR3 is TGTGCCATCAGTGAGGGGGGAGATACGCAGTATTTT.

In its sample, this clonotype was seen many times. The chain recombines TRBV20-1 with TRBJ2-3; 8 bases agree with TRBD1. The CDR3 covers 16 residues. Germline CDR1 and CDR2: DFQATT and SNEGSKA (reference sequence). With V trimmed by 2 bases and J by 3 bases, 10 bases remained unmatched. Here the CDR3 DNA reads TGCAGTGCTAGAACCCGAATCGGACAGGGAACAGATACGCAGTATTTT. This encodes CSARTRIGQGTDTQYF.

There are many counts of this clonotype. The V call is TRBV12-3 or TRBV12-4, the J call TRBJ1-2; weak D call: TRBD1 (6 bases). The germline V and J ends were trimmed by 4 bases and 4 bases, with 28 bases remaining between them. The CDR3 length is 19 residues. The CDR3: CASSSRTGTTKPWGYGYTF. The DNA of the CDR3 is TGTGCCAGCAGTTCCCGAACAGGGACAACCAAACCCTGGGGCTATGGCTACACCTTC.

This clonotype was picked up many times. This sequence joins TRBV5-6 and TRBJ2-2, with 9 bases fitting TRBD2. The germline V gene encodes CDR1 SGHDT and CDR2 YYEEEE. V shed 4 bases and J 0 bases; nucleotides not matched to a gene: 7. The length of the CDR3 is 17 residues. The CDR3 reads CASSRPLAGANTGELFF. Here the CDR3 DNA reads TGTGCCAGCAGCCGTCCTTTAGCGGGGGCGAACACCGGGGAGCTGTTTTTT.

This clonotype was counted ten times or more. The chain couples TRBV7-9 to TRBJ1-2; tentative D call: TRBD1 (6 bases). Trimming shortened V by 5 bases and J by 6 bases, and 13 bases separated the two germline ends. From germline, CDR1 is SEHNR and CDR2 FQNEAQ (reference sequence). The CDR3 sequence is 13 residues long. DNA of the CDR3: TGTGCCAGCAGCACCAGGGGTGGAGATGGCTACACCTTC. Translation gives CASSTRGGDGYTF. The complete variable domain, with remaining parts taken from reference TRBV7-9 and TRBJ1-2, reads DTGVSQNPRHKITKRGQNVTFRCDPISEHNRLYWYRQTLGQGPEFLTYFQNEAQLEKSRLLSDRFSAERPKGSFSTLEIQRTEQGDSAMYLCASSTRGGDGYTFGSGTRLTVV.

The chain joins TRBV9 to TRBJ2-3; no definite D call. Trimming removed 4 bases at V and 1 base at J, with 7 bases between. Germline CDR1 and CDR2: SGDLS and YYNGEE. This CDR3 region has 13 residues. CDR3 nucleotides: TGTGCCAGCAGCTTCTTACGCACAGATACGCAGTATTTT. Translated, it gives CASSFLRTDTQYF.

This clonotype was observed at least ten times. The rearrangement joins TRBV7-2 to TRBJ2-2; TRBD2 aligns across 10 bases. Germline V lookup: CDR1 SGHTA, CDR2 FQGNSA. This CDR3 is built from 16 residues. V lost 2 bases to trimming and J lost 7 bases; unmatched junction nucleotides: 7. Here the CDR3 reads CASSLSSGSGIGELFF. The CDR3 DNA reads as TGTGCCAGCAGCTTATCTAGCGGGAGTGGCATCGGGGAGCTGTTTTTT.